This T cell receptor beta chain was sequenced for a study of shared clonotypes between healthy human individuals. Study findings and constraints: It was only blood that was sampled, and tissue repertoires likely differ. Rarefaction indicated that sorted-subset sequencing remained incomplete although depth was large.

In regard to this clone: The antigen remains unidentified.

Sorted-subset replicate PCR reactions contained about 200 ng DNA, corresponding to about 30,000 T cell genomes. The table came from immunoSEQ multiplex PCR; TCRdb's copy has only in-frame clones and leaves some out. The table records 2 million to 2.5 million clones, 85% to 95% of them present only once. The sample was naive CD4+ T cells from PBMCs. Noted subset: CD45RA+ positively selected. The receptor was derived from a man aged 18 to 29 in good health. Some clones in this sample may be carry-over from other donors' samples.

CDR3 residues: CASSSSRNGYTF. CDR3 nucleotide sequence: TGTGCCAGCAGCTCTTCCCGTAATGGCTACACCTTC. The rearrangement joins TRBV7-9 to TRBJ1-2; the D is unclear. The CDR3 length is 12 residues. Germline V gene sequence: CDR1 SEHNR, CDR2 FQNEAQ (reference sequence). Trimming stripped 4 bases from V and 6 bases from J, with 9 bases between. Full variable domain (rest looked up from reference TRBV7-9 and TRBJ1-2): DTGVSQNPRHKITKRGQNVTFRCDPISEHNRLYWYRQTLGQGPEFLTYFQNEAQLEKSRLLSDRFSAERPKGSFSTLEIQRTEQGDSAMYLCASSSSRNGYTFGSGTRLTVV.